One and the same sample provided the 11 T cell receptor beta chains below, sequenced in a study of regulatory T cells in long-lasting Graves disease. TCR beta libraries were built with iRepertoire HTBI primers and Arm-PCR of CDR3 regions. TCRdb re-analysed the multiplex PCR reads in MiXCR, keeping a single row per CDR3 protein. There are some 300,000 distinct CDR3 sequences in the sample; 20% to 25% occur only once, and around 50% lies in the top ten. Time point here: persistent/refractory GD, antithyroid drugs over 5 years with positive TRAb. RNA extracted from PBMCs served as the sequencing template. The specimen was peripheral blood mononuclear cells (PBMCs), collected when the disease was refractory, from a patient treated with antithyroid drugs. These receptors originate from a female donor with Graves disease.

This clonotype turned up a few times. The V gene is TRBV3-1, the J gene TRBJ2-7; D gene ambiguous. The CDR3 is made up of 12 amino acids. V lost 4 bases and J lost 3, with 7 bases in between. Germline V gene data show CDR1 as LGHDT and CDR2 as YNNKEL (reference sequence). The CDR3 DNA reads TGTGCCAGCAGCCTAAATGACTACGAGCAGTACTTC. This translates into CASSLNDYEQYF.

In this sample, this clonotype turned up a few times. CDR3: CASSPRNMAANTEAFF. CDR3 bases: TGTGCCAGCTCACCAAGAAACATGGCAGCTAACACTGAAGCTTTCTTT. The chain couples TRBV18 to TRBJ1-1; D remains ambiguous. The CDR3 covers 16 residues. The V gene lost 2 bases and the J gene lost 2 bases, with 15 bases spanning the gap. The germline CDR1 and CDR2 sequences are KGHSH and LQKENI.

Ten or more counts support this clonotype. The chain has TRBV28 and TRBJ2-7, with 7 bases identical to TRBD1. The CDR3 consists of 14 residues. J was trimmed by 0 bases and V by 5 bases; bases with no gene match: 4. The germline V gene encodes CDR1 MDHEN and CDR2 SYDVKM. The CDR3 region is CASSLDRSSYEQYF. In DNA, the CDR3 is TGTGCCAGCAGTCTGGACAGGAGCTCCTACGAGCAGTACTTC.

This clonotype was found a few times. The chain is built from TRBV24-1 and TRBJ2-2; possibly TRBD1 for D (5 bases). The V and J ends lost 4 bases and 5 bases respectively, with 7 bases between them. Germline CDR1 reads KGHDR; CDR2 reads SFDVKD. The CDR3 has 13 residues. CDR3 DNA: TGTGCCACCAGTGACCCAGGGACCGGGGAGCTGTTTTTT. Protein: CATSDPGTGELFF.

At least ten counts were recorded for this clonotype. This chain joins TRBV19 and TRBJ1-5; D gene uncertain. The CDR3 runs to 16 residues. V dropped 5 bases and J dropped 6 bases, with 20 bases sitting between them. Germline V gene lookup returns CDR1 LNHDA and CDR2 SQIVND (reference sequence). In nucleotides, the CDR3 is TGTGCCAGTAGTCTGTCGAAGGGATTGTTAGGTCAGCCCCAGCATTTT. Encoded protein: CASSLSKGLLGQPQHF.

This clonotype was counted at least ten times. This chain connects TRBV5-1 to TRBJ1-2, with TRBD1 as a possible D gene (5 bases). V lost 0 bases and J 10 bases, leaving 10 bases between the germline ends. In germline, CDR1 is SGHRS, CDR2 YFSETQ. This CDR3 is 12 amino acids long. CDR3 amino acids: CASSLADTDYTF. DNA for the CDR3: TGCGCCAGCAGCTTGGCGGACACCGACTACACCTTC.

The V call is TRBV4-1, the J call TRBJ1-1, with 9 bases lining up with TRBD1. The CDR3 totals 15 residues. Germline V gene sequence: CDR1 MGHRA, CDR2 YSYEKL. V shed 4 bases, J shed 4 bases, and the junction held 7 bases outside the gene matches. CDR3 coding DNA: TGCGCCAGCAGCCCACGGGACAGGGAGAGCACTGAAGCTTTCTTT. Its translation is CASSPRDRESTEAFF.

This chain links TRBV7-2 with TRBJ1-5; D not certain. V was pared by 2 bases and J by 6 bases, with 5 bases between. The CDR3 is made up of 12 amino acids. In germline, CDR1 is SGHTA, CDR2 FQGNSA. The CDR3 loop reads CASSLSSQPQHF. CDR3 nucleotide sequence: TGTGCCAGCAGCTTAAGTAGTCAGCCCCAGCATTTT.

J is TRBJ1-5 and V is TRBV11-3; no definite D call. CDR3 length equals 9 residues. Trimming removed 9 bases at V and 9 bases at J, with 6 bases between. Germline values: CDR1 SGHNT, CDR2 YENEEA. CDR3 DNA: TGTGCCAGACTGGGGCCCCAGCATTTT. Protein sequence: CARLGPQHF. Filled out from reference TRBV11-3 and TRBJ1-5, the complete variable domain reads EAGVVQSPRYKIIEKKQPVAFWCNPISGHNTLYWYLQNLGQGPELLIRYENEEAVDDSQLPKDRFSAERLKGVDSTLKIQPAELGDSAVYLCARLGPQHFGDGTRLSIL.

This clonotype was picked up many times. This chain links TRBV28 with TRBJ2-7, with a tentative D call TRBD1 (6 bases). The germline CDR1 and CDR2 sequences are MDHEN and SYDVKM. The CDR3 has 15 residues. The ends were cut back, 7 bases at V and 2 bases at J, with 18 bases in the middle. The CDR3 is CASKRKVGTPYEQYF. Here the CDR3 DNA reads TGTGCCAGCAAGAGGAAAGTAGGGACACCCTACGAGCAGTACTTC.

This clonotype was detected many times. The chain has TRBV29-1 and TRBJ1-4; D unclear. CDR1 and CDR2 (germline): SQVTM, ANQGSEA. Trimming pared 5 bases from V and 0 bases from J, leaving 13 bases between. The CDR3 extends over 15 amino acids. The CDR3 loop is CSVLGGRATNEKLFF. The CDR3 DNA follows: TGCAGCGTTTTGGGCGGCAGAGCAACTAATGAAAAACTGTTTTTT.